This TCR beta chain was retrieved from a study of blood T cell repertoires in COVID-19. On the study more broadly: From the United States, Italy and Spain came samples of acute and convalescent COVID-19. T cells, B-cell-depleted T cells, or PBMCs provided the cDNA or gDNA that served as material.

In the source study's methods: Amplification with reference gene primers provided the estimates of nucleated cell counts. Profiled with immunoSEQ multiplex PCR; TCRdb holds only in-frame clones, not every one. V, J and clone size are taken as reported in that table, and D and trimming were inferred from the DNA itself. In the table there are around 83,000 clones, around 90% of which are singletons. Trimming shortened V by 4 bases and J by 8 bases, and 18 bases separated the two germline ends. Germline CDR1 reads SGHRS; CDR2 reads YFSETQ. This CDR3 contains 15 residues. This chain joins TRBV5-1 and TRBJ1-4, with D unresolved. The source material was peripheral blood. The sequence came from an elderly man with active or convalescent COVID-19. CDR3 region: CASSPSGDTTEKLFF. The CDR3 nucleotides read TGCGCCAGCAGCCCTTCCGGGGATACGACGGAAAAACTGTTTTTT.